The next 21 T cell receptor beta chains were all read from a single sample in a study of prognosis after radiotherapy for stage I lung cancer. TCR beta CDR3 was amplified from genomic DNA by two-round multiplex PCR. First-round PCR, the initial amplification, used primers specific to each TRBV and TRBJ gene. TCRdb analysed the multiplex PCR reads with MiXCR anew, one entry per CDR3 protein. This table holds about 14,000 distinct CDR3 sequences, about 57% found once. The specimen was PBMCs, collected before or after stereotactic body radiation therapy (not recorded which). The receptors derive from a donor over 45 with non-small cell lung cancer.

The V call is TRBV7-2, the J call TRBJ1-3, with 7 nucleotides matching TRBD1. J gave up 1 base and V 10 bases, and 13 bases lay outside the gene matches. CDR1 and CDR2 (germline): SGHTA, FQGNSA. This CDR3 has 16 residues. CDR3 nucleotides: TGTGCCATCATCTTATGGGACAGACATTCTGGAAACACCATATATTTT. It codes for CAIILWDRHSGNTIYF.

As to this clonotype: A far larger clone is one nucleotide away, so this likely arose from a read error. This chain uses TRBV7-9 with TRBJ1-3; unclear D gene. CDR1 is SEHNR, CDR2 FQNEAQ, per germline (reference sequence). This CDR3 comprises 15 residues. This CDR3 is CANSEALLSGNTIYF. The CDR3 DNA is TGTGCCAACAGCGAGGCCCTCCTCTCGGGAAACACCATATATTTT.

This clonotype is judged medium-sized. This chain links TRBV27 with TRBJ2-3; D may be TRBD2 (5 bases). V gave up 5 bases and J gave up 2 bases, with 17 bases separating them. This CDR3 region has 16 residues. The germline V gene encodes CDR1 MNHEY and CDR2 SMNVEV (reference sequence). Here the CDR3 reads CASSPIPRLTTDTQYF. CDR3 nucleotides: TGTGCCAGCAGTCCAATACCCAGACTAACCACAGATACGCAGTATTTT.

Turning to this clonotype: One base away lies a much larger clone, so this may be a sequencing read error. The chain has TRBV20-1 and TRBJ2-5, with D perhaps assigned TRBD1 or TRBD2 (5 bases each). CDR3 length equals 11 residues. The germline V gene has CDR1 DFQATT and CDR2 SNEGSKA (reference sequence). The DNA for the CDR3 is TGCAGTGCTAGATACGCCGGGACCGAGTACTTC. It yields the protein CSARYAGTEYF.

The gene calls are TRBV12-3 or TRBV12-4 and TRBJ2-2; a weak D match, TRBD2 (5 bases). This CDR3 has 12 residues. Trimming took off 3 bases at V and 7 bases at J, with 6 bases between the two ends. CDR3 nucleotides: TGTGCCAGCAGTTTTGAGGGCGGGGAGCTGTTTTTT. It translates to CASSFEGGELFF.

This clonotype is medium-sized (0.01 to 0.1%) by share. The chain couples TRBV12-3 or TRBV12-4 to TRBJ2-3, with D possibly TRBD1 on 6 matching bases. V gave up 7 bases and J gave up 2 bases, with 16 bases separating them. There are 15 residues in the CDR3. In nucleotides, the CDR3 is TGTGCCAGCACCCCCATAGGGGGAATCACAGATACGCAGTATTTT. This translates into CASTPIGGITDTQYF.

This chain links TRBV7-8 with TRBJ2-7; no clear D gene. V was shortened by 5 bases and J by 3 bases, with 11 bases between the two germline ends. In germline, CDR1 is SGHVS, CDR2 FQNEAQ. This CDR3 region has 13 residues. The CDR3 coding sequence is TGTGCCAGCAGCCTAAATGGGGTCTACGAGCAGTACTTC. It codes for CASSLNGVYEQYF.

This clonotype showed up many times. The V call is TRBV12-3 or TRBV12-4, the J call TRBJ1-4, with no clear D. The V end was cut by 6 bases, the J end by 1 base, with 9 bases between. The CDR3 totals 14 residues. Here the CDR3 DNA reads TGTGCCAGCAGCCCCTCCCAAACTAATGAAAAACTGTTTTTT. It yields the protein CASSPSQTNEKLFF.

This chain connects TRBV12-3 or TRBV12-4 to TRBJ1-1; D is uncertain. The V end was cut by 4 bases, the J end by 0 bases, with 6 bases between. This CDR3 is 13 amino acids long. CDR3 amino acids: CASSSWVNTEAFF. As DNA, the CDR3 is TGTGCCAGCAGTTCATGGGTGAACACTGAAGCTTTCTTT.

This clonotype was counted once. This likely stems from a read error, as it lies one base from a far larger clone. V is TRBV6-4 and J is TRBJ1-3; D is uncertain. The CDR3 is made up of 16 amino acids. Germline V gene lookup returns CDR1 MRHNA and CDR2 SNTAGT. CDR3 coding DNA: TGTGCCAGCAGTTCCGCGACCCGGGAGACTGGAAACAACATATATTTT. It translates to CASSSATRETGNNIYF.

With regard to this clonotype: The likely explanation is a read error, given a far larger clone one base away. The chain uses TRBV11-3 and TRBJ2-5, with 8 positions matching TRBD2. The J call is uncertain, as TRBJ2-1 better fits the DNA end. Germline V gives CDR1 SGHNT, CDR2 YENEEA. This CDR3 has 16 residues. This chain's CDR3 is CASSPSTSGTYNEQFF. Here the CDR3 DNA reads TGTGCCAGCAGCCCTAGTACTAGCGGAACCTACAATGAGCAGTTCTTC.

Comments on this clonotype: A junction boundary mismatches the germline segment, possibly from a read error. J is TRBJ2-5 and V is TRBV27, with D possibly being TRBD1 or TRBD2 (5 bases each). CDR1 is MNHEY and CDR2 is SMNVEV in the germline V gene (reference sequence). The CDR3 sequence is 14 residues long. DNA for the CDR3: TGTGTCAGCAGTGCCTCCACGGGGCGAGATACCCAGTACTTC. Its translation: CVSSASTGRDTQYF.

The chain carries TRBV10-3 and TRBJ2-6; D call uncertain. The germline gives CDR1 ENHRY, CDR2 SYGVKD. V was clipped by 0 bases and J by 3 bases, with 0 bases between them. The CDR3 is made up of 13 amino acids. The CDR3 DNA reads TGTGCCATCAGTGAGTCTGGGGCCAACGTCCTGACTTTC. Its translation: CAISESGANVLTF.

Sample share makes this clonotype medium-sized. The rearrangement links TRBV6-5 to TRBJ2-7, with D tentatively TRBD2 (6 bases). CDR1 is MNHEY and CDR2 is SVGAGI in the germline V gene. This CDR3 contains 14 residues. V gave up 5 bases and J gave up 2 bases, with 13 bases separating them. CDR3 amino acids: CASSELAMAYEQYF. CDR3 nucleotides: TGTGCCAGCAGTGAACTAGCTATGGCCTACGAGCAGTACTTC.

This clonotype is termed medium-sized. The chain couples TRBV6-1 to TRBJ2-7; 11 bases match TRBD2. This CDR3 spans 13 amino acids. Trimming at V came to 8 bases and at J to 7 bases, leaving 7 bases not matched to a gene. Germline lookup yields CDR1 MNHNS and CDR2 SASEGT. CDR3 in amino acids: CASGLAGRMEQYF. The CDR3 region has the DNA TGTGCCAGCGGACTAGCGGGCCGGATGGAGCAGTACTTC.

Comment on this clonotype: This likely traces to a read error, being one base from a far larger clone. The gene calls are TRBV11-1 and TRBJ1-1, with a tentative D call TRBD1 (6 bases). V lost 5 bases, J lost 0 bases, and 13 bases lay in between. Germline assignment: CDR1 SGHAT and CDR2 FQDESV (reference sequence). This CDR3 has 15 residues. Written as DNA, the CDR3 is TGTGCCAGCAGCCTTAAGGGGGGGTTGAACACTGAAGCTTTCTTT. Translated, it gives CASSLKGGLNTEAFF.

By share, this clonotype ranks as medium-sized. The chain employs TRBV12-3 or TRBV12-4 and TRBJ2-1; perhaps TRBD2 as D (6 bases). The CDR3 loop spans 13 amino acids. Trimming cost V 6 bases and J 5 bases, with 11 bases left between them. CDR3: CASSRGLDNEQFF. CDR3 DNA: TGTGCCAGCAGCCGGGGACTGGACAATGAGCAGTTCTTC.

This clonotype was seen a handful of times. J is TRBJ2-2 and V is TRBV11-1; TRBD2 might be the D (5 bases). Trimming removed 5 bases from V and 6 bases from J, with 13 bases in between. This CDR3 spans 14 amino acids. Germline CDR1 SGHAT, CDR2 FQDESV (reference sequence). The CDR3 spells CASSREQQAGELFF. CDR3 sequence (DNA): TGTGCCAGCAGCAGGGAGCAGCAGGCCGGGGAGCTGTTTTTT.

This clonotype was observed at least ten times. The chain carries TRBV29-1 and TRBJ2-7, with D perhaps given as TRBD1 or TRBD2 (5 bases each). Trimming stripped 5 bases from V and 9 bases from J, with 14 bases between. The CDR3 has 11 amino acids. Germline CDR1 is SQVTM and CDR2 is ANQGSEA. The CDR3 DNA sequence: TGCAGCGTTTTATCGGTGGGGGTGCAGTACTTC. Its translation is CSVLSVGVQYF.

A remark on this clonotype: Mismatch with germline at one junction end may stem from a read error. This chain links TRBV7-2 with TRBJ2-7, with D possibly TRBD1 on 5 matching bases. Germline CDR1 reads SGHTA; CDR2 reads FQGNSA. The CDR3 runs 13 residues. The CDR3 here is CASSTETVYEQCF. CDR3 coding DNA: TGTGCCAGCAGCACGGAGACAGTCTACGAGCAGTGCTTC. The variable domain in full, completed from reference TRBV7-2 and TRBJ2-7, reads GAGVSQSPSNKVTEKGKDVELRCDPISGHTALYWYRQSLGQGLEFLIYFQGNSAPDKSGLPSDRFSAERTGGSVSTLTIQRTQQEDSAVYLCASSTETVYEQCFGPGTRLTVT.

Concerning this clonotype: A read error may explain this, as a much larger clone is one base away. This chain joins TRBV6-2 or TRBV6-3 and TRBJ2-5, with 8 bases fitting TRBD2. The CDR3 has 16 residues. Germline assignment: CDR1 MNHEY and CDR2 SVGEGT. J was trimmed by 6 bases and V by 0 bases; bases with no gene match: 9. Here the CDR3 DNA reads TGTGCCAGCAGTTACTCACCCTCGGGAGGGACAAAGACCCAGTACTTC. Its protein is CASSYSPSGGTKTQYF.